The sequence of this TCR beta chain was determined in a study of OX40 agonist ivuxolimab in advanced cancers. Overall study results and limits: In CD8+ T cells, expanded clones were on average more numerous than in CD4+. At doses 0.1 to 3.0 mg/kg, CD4+ and CD8+ clones expanded.

The CDR3 runs 14 residues. Deletions cut 5 bases from V and 2 bases from J, with 13 bases between. Germline V CDR1 and CDR2: SGHTA, FQGTGA. Comments on this clone: Its antigen remains unknown.

Using immunoSEQ multiplex PCR, the repertoire was profiled, and TCRdb retains in-frame clones only, with some absent. Among 70,000 to 85,000 clones listed, roughly nine tenths were seen once. The receptor was derived from an adult with an advanced solid tumor such as melanoma, head and neck, liver or kidney cancer. The sequencing here drew on CD4+ or CD8+ T cells sorted from blood, taken in a trial of the OX40 agonist ivuxolimab. The chain recombines TRBV7-3 with TRBJ2-7, with TRBD2 as a possible D gene (7 bases). The CDR3 DNA follows: TGTGCCAGCAGCCTGGGGGGGCCTACCTACGAGCAGTACTTC. Its protein is CASSLGGPTYEQYF.